The sequence of this T cell receptor beta chain was determined in a study of T cells after yellow fever vaccination. Trimming removed 0 bases at V and 5 bases at J, with 4 bases between. The CDR3 contains 11 residues. The germline gives CDR1 DFQATT, CDR2 SNEGSKA (reference sequence). TCRdb passed the 5' RACE reads through MiXCR, listing each CDR3 protein once. The sample shows some 110,000 distinct CDR3 sequences, around 6.7% of them seen only once. The TCR originated in a man aged 18 to 29 who received the YFV17D yellow fever vaccine. Sample: CD4+ T cells sorted from PBMCs, taken about 41 days after the first yellow fever vaccination. The V gene is TRBV20-1, the J gene TRBJ2-5; D unclear. CDR3 sequence (DNA): TGCAGTGCTAGAGATTGGGAGACCCAGTACTTC. This translates into CSARDWETQYF.